Listed below are T cell receptor beta chains from one sample, sequenced in a study of cytomegalovirus exposure and HLA in healthy donors. Produced via immunoSEQ multiplex PCR; TCRdb's table is partial and in-frame only. The sample has about 180,000 clones, about 85% seen once. Source material: PBMCs. These receptors all come from a girl aged 10 to 17 in good health and CMV-seropositive. CDR3s include the opening cysteine and the closing phenylalanine or tryptophan. Fields, in order: V gene, D gene, CDR3 length, J gene, clone size, CDR3 protein, CDR3 DNA. A D gene is named only where the DNA matches it firmly. Only some rows state a clone size, as once, few, many or a class for expanded clones.

>TRBV25-1|-|12|TRBJ1-1|-
CASSDPVTEAFF
TGTGCCAGCAGTGATCCCGTCACTGAAGCTTTCTTT
>TRBV6-1|TRBD1|14|TRBJ1-2|-
CASSERTGNYGYTF
TGTGCCAGCAGTGAGCGGACAGGGAACTATGGCTACACCTTC
>TRBV9|-|13|TRBJ2-7|-
CASSPLESYEQYF
TGTGCCAGCAGCCCCCTCGAGAGCTACGAGCAGTACTTC
>TRBV29-1|-|14|TRBJ1-5|-
CSVRVQIGDQPQHF
TGCAGCGTTCGGGTCCAAATAGGGGATCAGCCCCAGCATTTT
>TRBV11-2|-|15|TRBJ2-2|-
CASSLGSIRTGELFF
TGTGCCAGCAGCTTGGGCTCAATACGAACCGGGGAGCTGTTTTTT
>TRBV25-1|-|16|TRBJ2-1|-
CASSDQERGSYNEQFF
TGTGCCAGCAGTGACCAAGAACGGGGATCCTACAATGAGCAGTTCTTC
>TRBV18|-|14|TRBJ2-5|once
CASSPAGQKETQYF
TGTGCCAGCTCACCGGCCGGACAGAAAGAGACCCAGTACTTC
>TRBV5-4|TRBD2|17|TRBJ2-3|-
CASRSGLAGVRADTQYF
TGTGCCAGCAGATCCGGACTAGCGGGAGTTAGGGCAGATACGCAGTATTTT
>TRBV5-4|TRBD1|17|TRBJ2-1|once
CASSLGMKSGGRDEQFF
TGTGCCAGCAGCTTGGGTATGAAGTCAGGGGGCAGGGATGAGCAGTTCTTC
>TRBV5-1|TRBD2|16|TRBJ2-3|-
CASSETGLAGTDTQYF
TGCGCCAGCAGCGAGACGGGACTAGCCGGCACAGATACGCAGTATTTT
>TRBV7-8|TRBD1|17|TRBJ1-5|-
CASSLTGFLKPGQPQHF
TGTGCCAGCAGCTTGACAGGGTTCCTTAAGCCAGGGCAGCCCCAGCATTTT
>TRBV19|-|17|TRBJ1-1|-
CASSISRGRRPNTEAFF
TGTGCCAGTAGTATATCACGGGGGAGGCGGCCGAACACTGAAGCTTTCTTT
>TRBV12-5|TRBD2|17|TRBJ2-7|-
CASGFGLAGVGFKEQYF
TGTGCTAGTGGTTTCGGACTAGCGGGAGTTGGGTTTAAGGAGCAGTACTTC
>TRBV7-9|-|18|TRBJ1-1|few
CASSLIGGSSSNPTEAFF
TGTGCCAGCAGCTTAATTGGGGGGTCCAGCTCTAATCCCACTGAAGCTTTCTTT
>TRBV5-1|TRBD1|18|TRBJ1-1|-
CASSLAGQGDFYNTEAFF
TGCGCCAGCAGCTTGGCGGGACAGGGGGACTTTTACAACACTGAAGCTTTCTTT
>TRBV6-5|-|15|TRBJ2-7|-
CASSHQAPGSYEQYF
TGTGCCAGCAGCCACCAGGCCCCGGGGTCCTACGAGCAGTACTTC
>TRBV18|-|15|TRBJ2-3|-
CASSPPSAGASTQYF
TGTGCCAGCTCACCCCCTTCGGCAGGGGCGTCCACGCAGTATTTT
>TRBV6-5|-|11|TRBJ2-5|-
CASTVGQQQYF
TGTGCCAGCACCGTGGGCCAACAACAGTACTTC
>TRBV25-1|TRBD2|17|TRBJ2-5|-
CASSVLGTSGNQETQYF
TGTGCCAGCAGTGTGCTCGGGACTAGCGGAAACCAAGAGACCCAGTACTTC
>TRBV16|-|15|TRBJ1-5|-
CASSQMRGGNQPQHF
TGTGCCAGCAGCCAAATGAGGGGAGGAAATCAGCCCCAGCATTTT
>TRBV29-1|-|13|TRBJ2-1|-
CSVKVGVYNEQFF
TGCAGCGTTAAGGTCGGGGTTTACAATGAGCAGTTCTTC
>TRBV27|-|13|TRBJ2-1|-
CASSLARHNEQFF
TGTGCCAGCAGTCTAGCCAGACACAATGAGCAGTTCTTC
>TRBV27|TRBD2|17|TRBJ2-1|-
CASSGLAGEGVYNEQFF
TGTGCCAGCAGCGGACTAGCGGGAGAGGGCGTCTACAATGAGCAGTTCTTC
>TRBV4-2|-|11|TRBJ2-3|-
CASRKGDTQYF
TGTGCCAGCAGGAAGGGGGATACGCAGTATTTT
>TRBV5-1|-|15|TRBJ1-2|once
CASSHTVTSNYGYTF
TGCGCCAGCAGCCATACAGTTACCTCTAACTATGGCTACACCTTC
>TRBV7-6|-|17|TRBJ2-2|once
CASSLAWGEPNTGELFF
TGTGCCAGCAGCTTAGCGTGGGGGGAACCGAACACCGGGGAGCTGTTTTTT
>TRBV2|-|15|TRBJ2-2|-
CASSATGAGTGELFF
TGTGCCAGCAGTGCGACAGGCGCGGGCACCGGGGAGCTGTTTTTT
>TRBV20-1|-|11|TRBJ1-5|-
CSARTDQPQHF
TGCAGTGCAAGAACGGATCAGCCCCAGCATTTT
>TRBV4-1|TRBD1|17|TRBJ2-2|-
CASSHRDWTGGDGELFF
TGCGCCAGCAGCCATAGGGACTGGACAGGGGGCGATGGGGAGCTGTTTTTT
>TRBV11-2|-|15|TRBJ1-1|-
CASSSYRVLNTEAFF
TGTGCCAGCAGCTCCTACAGGGTATTGAACACTGAAGCTTTCTTT
>TRBV11-2|-|10|TRBJ2-7|few
CASSSKGLYF
TGTGCCAGCAGCTCAAAGGGGCTGTACTTC
>TRBV6-5|-|14|TRBJ2-1|once
CASRPPRGEAEQFF
TGTGCCAGCAGGCCCCCTCGCGGTGAAGCTGAGCAGTTCTTC
>TRBV6-5|-|15|TRBJ1-5|-
CASSYSGGGNQPQHF
TGTGCCAGCAGTTACTCGGGGGGTGGCAATCAGCCCCAGCATTTT
>TRBV30|-|15|TRBJ1-1|-
CAWSAYSTASAEAFF
TGTGCCTGGAGTGCCTACTCGACCGCGAGCGCTGAAGCTTTCTTT
>TRBV5-1|-|12|TRBJ2-7|-
CASSLNSYEQYF
TGCGCCAGCAGCTTGAATAGCTACGAGCAGTACTTC
>TRBV7-6|-|13|TRBJ1-2|-
CASSPQANYGYTF
TGTGCCAGCAGCCCACAGGCTAACTATGGCTACACCTTC
>TRBV29-1|-|11|TRBJ2-2|-
CSGGRTGELFF
TGCAGCGGAGGGCGGACCGGGGAGCTGTTTTTT